These 12 T cell receptor beta chains came from one sample sequenced in a study of somatic mutations in cytotoxic T cells in rheumatoid arthritis. TCRdb's table, derived via immunoSEQ multiplex PCR, lists solely in-frame clones and lacks some. The table includes some 17,000 clones, approximately 82% detected once. Sequencing was done on a sample of CD8+ T cells sorted from blood. These receptors were taken from an adult with rheumatoid arthritis.

This clone was observed a few times. The chain's CDR3 is CASSRGGTDYGNTIYF. In nucleotides, the CDR3 is TGCGCCAGCAGCCGCGGTGGAACAGACTATGGAAACACCATATATTTT. This sequence joins TRBV4-1 and TRBJ1-3; no firm D call. Trimming removed 4 bases from V and 3 bases from J, with 16 bases in between. The CDR3 has 16 residues. CDR1 MGHRA and CDR2 YSYEKL come from the germline V gene.

The rearrangement joins TRBV6-1 to TRBJ1-4, with D perhaps TRBD1 (5 bases). Per germline, CDR1 MNHNS and CDR2 SASEGT. This CDR3 is 14 amino acids long. Between the trimmed V and J ends, which lost 6 bases and 11 bases, there was a span of 19 bases. The CDR3 sequence: CASRGSGGMRKLFF. The CDR3 DNA sequence: TGTGCCAGCAGGGGGTCGGGGGGTATGAGGAAACTGTTTTTT.

V gene TRBV29-1 combines with J gene TRBJ1-2; the D is unclear. The ends were cut back, 0 bases at V and 2 bases at J, with 7 bases in the middle. Per the germline V gene, CDR1 is SQVTM and CDR2 is ANQGSEA. The length of the CDR3 is 13 residues. The CDR3 nucleotides read TGCAGCGTTGAAGACCACGGAAACTATGGCTACACCTTC. This sequence encodes CSVEDHGNYGYTF.

This clone appeared a single time. The chain recombines TRBV2 with TRBJ1-1; D unclear. The V end was cut by 2 bases, the J end by 8 bases, with 6 bases between. The germline gives CDR1 SNHLY, CDR2 FYNNEI. The CDR3 is made up of 11 amino acids. CDR3 loop: CASSEPAEAFF. The CDR3, as DNA: TGTGCCAGCAGTGAACCTGCCGAAGCTTTCTTT.

The rearrangement links TRBV12-5 to TRBJ1-2, with TRBD1 matching over 8 bases. Germline V CDR1 and CDR2: LGHNT, FRNRAP. The CDR3 has 16 residues. With V trimmed by 1 base and J by 5 bases, 9 bases remained unmatched. The CDR3 DNA reads TGTGCTAGTGGTTTGGGGGACAGGTCAAGATCATATGGCTACACCTTC. Protein sequence: CASGLGDRSRSYGYTF.

The rearrangement links TRBV30 to TRBJ1-1; maybe TRBD1 (5 bases). Looked up from germline, CDR1 is GTSNPN and CDR2 is SVGIG (reference sequence). The CDR3 is 13 residues long. V was cut by 4 bases and J by 6 bases, with 15 bases left in between. The CDR3 loop is CAWTTWRGAEAFF. CDR3 nucleotide sequence: TGTGCCTGGACCACATGGAGAGGGGCTGAAGCTTTCTTT.

The rearrangement uses TRBV12-5 and TRBJ1-6; D not certain. Trimming took 4 bases from V and 13 from J, leaving 2 bases between them. The germline V gene encodes CDR1 LGHNT and CDR2 FRNRAP. The CDR3 runs 9 residues. CDR3 in DNA: TGTGCTAGTGGTTCCCCCCTCCACTTT. It is translated as CASGSPLHF.

The V call is TRBV10-3, the J call TRBJ1-2; D might be TRBD1 (6 bases). The CDR3 is 13 amino acids. Germline assignment: CDR1 ENHRY and CDR2 SYGVKD. V was clipped by 5 bases and J by 7 bases, with 14 bases between them. In nucleotides, the CDR3 is TGTGCCATCAGTACCCCAGGGGACCTTGGCTACACCTTC. It codes for CAISTPGDLGYTF.

The genes are TRBV27 and TRBJ2-3, with D perhaps TRBD1 or TRBD2 (5 bases each). The length of the CDR3 is 17 residues. In germline, CDR1 is MNHEY, CDR2 SMNVEV (reference sequence). V lost 5 bases and J 0 bases, leaving 18 bases between the germline ends. The CDR3 region has the DNA TGTGCCAGCAGTGCTCGGACCGGGACCCAGAGCACAGATACGCAGTATTTT. Translation gives CASSARTGTQSTDTQYF.

In this sample, this clone turned up a few times. V gene TRBV27 combines with J gene TRBJ2-7; D tentatively reads TRBD1 or TRBD2 (5 bases each). This CDR3 has 13 residues. The V end lost 0 bases, the J end lost 7 bases, and 10 bases lay between the germline ends. The germline V gene has CDR1 MNHEY and CDR2 SMNVEV (reference sequence). The CDR3 is CASSLSWDLEQYF. The DNA of the CDR3 is TGTGCCAGCAGTTTATCATGGGACCTTGAGCAGTACTTC.

The chain recombines TRBV6-5 with TRBJ2-3; TRBD2 aligns across 9 bases. Germline trimming cut 7 bases from V and 8 bases from J; bases unmatched to any gene: 13. CDR1 is MNHEY and CDR2 is SVGAGI in the germline V gene. CDR3 length equals 15 residues. CDR3 sequence: CASKQGLATGGTQYF. DNA for the CDR3: TGTGCCAGCAAACAAGGACTAGCGACCGGGGGTACGCAGTATTTT.

The chain recombines TRBV7-2 with TRBJ1-2; 9 nucleotides align to TRBD1. In germline, CDR1 is SGHTA, CDR2 FQGNSA. The CDR3 spans 13 residues. Trimming at V came to 5 bases and at J to 8 bases, leaving 6 bases not matched to a gene. The CDR3 region is CASSLQGADGYTF. In DNA, the CDR3 is TGTGCCAGCAGCCTACAGGGGGCCGACGGCTACACCTTC.